This TCR beta chain came from a study of T cell responses to AZD1222 COVID-19 vaccine. The overall study: Second doses that came at about 4 or about 12 weeks were put together.

Germline V gene sequence: CDR1 SQVTM, CDR2 ANQGSEA. V lost 2 bases to trimming and J lost 0 bases, with 8 bases between them. This CDR3 has 14 residues. Sequenced by immunoSEQ multiplex PCR; TCRdb stores in-frame clones only, minus some. Here the sample spans over 150,000 clones, around 91% being singletons. Study-wide results and limits: Compared with day 0, the breadth and depth of the Spike-specific TCR repertoire rose significantly after two doses of AZD1222. Per reports, nearly half of all spike-specific TCRs target regions that are unmutated in variants.

On this clone itself: Its specificity is not known.

This TCR was recovered from an adult in good health. This specimen was peripheral blood, taken on day 0 of AZD1222 vaccination. The genes are TRBV29-1 and TRBJ1-3; D gene uncertain. CDR3 DNA: TGCAGCGTTGAATTGCAGAGCTCTGGAAACACCATATATTTT. As protein: CSVELQSSGNTIYF.